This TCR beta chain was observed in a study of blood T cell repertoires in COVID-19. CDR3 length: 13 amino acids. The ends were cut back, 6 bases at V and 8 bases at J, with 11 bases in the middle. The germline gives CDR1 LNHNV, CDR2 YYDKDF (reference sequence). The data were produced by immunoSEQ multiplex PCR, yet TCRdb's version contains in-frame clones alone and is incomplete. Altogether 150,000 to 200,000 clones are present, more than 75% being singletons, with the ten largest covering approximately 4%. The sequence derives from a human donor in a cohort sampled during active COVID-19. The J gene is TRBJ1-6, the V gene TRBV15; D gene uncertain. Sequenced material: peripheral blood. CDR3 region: CATSWTGDSPLHF. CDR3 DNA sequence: TGTGCCACCAGTTGGACGGGAGATTCACCCCTCCACTTT.